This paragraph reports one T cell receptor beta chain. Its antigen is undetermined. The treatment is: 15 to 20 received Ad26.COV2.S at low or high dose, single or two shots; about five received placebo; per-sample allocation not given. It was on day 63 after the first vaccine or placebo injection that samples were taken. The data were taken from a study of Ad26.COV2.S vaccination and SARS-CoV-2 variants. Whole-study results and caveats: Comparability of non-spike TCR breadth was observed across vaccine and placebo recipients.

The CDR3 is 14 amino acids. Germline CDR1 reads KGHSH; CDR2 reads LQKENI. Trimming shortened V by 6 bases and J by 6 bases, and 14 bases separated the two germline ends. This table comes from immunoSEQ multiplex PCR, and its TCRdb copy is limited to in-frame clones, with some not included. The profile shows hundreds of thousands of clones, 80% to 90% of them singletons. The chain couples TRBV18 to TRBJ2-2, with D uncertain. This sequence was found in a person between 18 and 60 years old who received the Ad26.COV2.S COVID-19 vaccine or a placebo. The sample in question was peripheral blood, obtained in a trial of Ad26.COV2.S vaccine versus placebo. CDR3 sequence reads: CASSPLFRAGELFF. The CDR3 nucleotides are TGTGCCAGCTCCCCCCTTTTCCGGGCCGGGGAGCTGTTTTTT.